This entry is about one T cell receptor (beta chain). The CDR3 covers 13 residues. Trimming pared 2 bases from V and 4 bases from J, leaving 8 bases between. Germline CDR1 and CDR2: MNHNS and SASEGT. The sample is drawn from a study of blood T cell repertoires in COVID-19. Authors' processing steps: The assay estimated nucleated cells by amplifying reference gene primers. Libraries were prepared by immunoSEQ multiplex PCR; TCRdb keeps only in-frame clonotypes and omits some of them. V and J calls plus clone size are reproduced from that table; the DNA served to infer D and trimming. Of 200,000 to 250,000 clones in the sample, roughly nine tenths were seen once.

Sample: peripheral blood. The V and J genes are TRBV6-1 and TRBJ1-2, with D unclear. The sequence was obtained from a woman between 50 and 59 years old with acute or convalescent COVID-19. CDR3 region: CASSEKLSYGYTF. CDR3 sequence (DNA): TGTGCCAGCAGTGAAAAACTGAGCTATGGCTACACCTTC.